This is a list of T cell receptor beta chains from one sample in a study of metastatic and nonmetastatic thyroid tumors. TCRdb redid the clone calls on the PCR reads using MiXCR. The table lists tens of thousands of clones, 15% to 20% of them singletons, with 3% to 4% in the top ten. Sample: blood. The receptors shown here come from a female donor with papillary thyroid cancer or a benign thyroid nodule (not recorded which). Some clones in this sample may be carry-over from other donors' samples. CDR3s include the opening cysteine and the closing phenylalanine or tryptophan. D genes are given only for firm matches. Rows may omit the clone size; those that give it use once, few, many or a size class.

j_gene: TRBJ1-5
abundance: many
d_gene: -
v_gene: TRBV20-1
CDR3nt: TGCAGTGCCAAAACTACAGGCAATCAGCCCCAGCATTTT
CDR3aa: CSAKTTGNQPQHF

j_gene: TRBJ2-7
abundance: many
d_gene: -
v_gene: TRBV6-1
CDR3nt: TGTGCCAGCAGGCCACCAGGTCTCAACGAGCAGTACTTC
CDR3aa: CASRPPGLNEQYF

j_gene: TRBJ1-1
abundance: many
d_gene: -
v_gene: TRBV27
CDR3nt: TGTGCCAGCAGTGGGGCCCAACAGAACACTGAAGCTTTCTTT
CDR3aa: CASSGAQQNTEAFF

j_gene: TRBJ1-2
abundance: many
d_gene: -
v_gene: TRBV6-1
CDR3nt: TGTGCCAGCAGCGTACAGGATAACTATGGCTACACCTTC
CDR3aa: CASSVQDNYGYTF

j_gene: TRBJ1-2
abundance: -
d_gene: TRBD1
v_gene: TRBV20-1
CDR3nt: TGTAGTTCGACAGGGTATTGGGAGGATGGCTACACCTTC
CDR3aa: CSSTGYWEDGYTF

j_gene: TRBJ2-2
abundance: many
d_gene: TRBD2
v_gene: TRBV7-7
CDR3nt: TGTGCCAGCAGCTTTTGGGGATTGACTAGCGGGAAATTTGGCGGGGAGCTGTTTTTT
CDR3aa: CASSFWGLTSGKFGGELFF

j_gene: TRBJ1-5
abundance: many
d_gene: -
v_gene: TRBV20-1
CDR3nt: TGCAGTGCTAGAGATCGGGGTCAGCCCCAGCATTTT
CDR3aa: CSARDRGQPQHF

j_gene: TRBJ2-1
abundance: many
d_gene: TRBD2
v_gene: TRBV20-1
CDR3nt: TGCAGTGCTAAGGGGGCACTAGCGGGTCTCATCTCCTACAATGAGCAGTTCTTC
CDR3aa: CSAKGALAGLISYNEQFF

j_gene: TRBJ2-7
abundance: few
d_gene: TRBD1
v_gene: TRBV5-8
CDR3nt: TGTGCCAGCAGCGACAGGGGGGGTGGTTACAACGAGCAGTACTTC
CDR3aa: CASSDRGGGYNEQYF

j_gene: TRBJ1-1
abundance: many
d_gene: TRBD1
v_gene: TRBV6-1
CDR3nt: TGTGCCAGCAGCCGACAGGGGGGCACCACTGAAGCTTTCTTT
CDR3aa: CASSRQGGTTEAFF

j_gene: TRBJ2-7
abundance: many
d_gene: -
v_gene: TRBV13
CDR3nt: TGTGCCAGCAGCTTACGAGGCGACGAGCAGTACTTC
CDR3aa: CASSLRGDEQYF

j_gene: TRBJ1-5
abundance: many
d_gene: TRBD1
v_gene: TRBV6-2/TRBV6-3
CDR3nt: TGTGCCAGCAGTCCCCGGACAGGCAAAAGCAATCAGCCCCAGCATTTT
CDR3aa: CASSPRTGKSNQPQHF

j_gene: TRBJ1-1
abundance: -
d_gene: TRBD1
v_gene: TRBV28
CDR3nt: TGTGCCAGCGGGCGACAGGGGGCGGGCACTGAAGCTTTCTTT
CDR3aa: CASGRQGAGTEAFF

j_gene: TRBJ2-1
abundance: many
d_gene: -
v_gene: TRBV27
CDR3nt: TGTGCCAGCAGTTTAAGGCAGGGGTTGGTCAATGAGCAGTTCTTC
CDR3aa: CASSLRQGLVNEQFF

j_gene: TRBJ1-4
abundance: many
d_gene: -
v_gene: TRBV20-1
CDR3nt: TGCAGTGCTAGGGGCCCAAGTGAAAAACTGTTTTTT
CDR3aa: CSARGPSEKLFF

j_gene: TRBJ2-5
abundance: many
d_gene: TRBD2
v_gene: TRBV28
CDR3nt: TGTGCCAGCAGTTTATCGGGAGGGCCTTCGGAGACCCAGTACTTC
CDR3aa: CASSLSGGPSETQYF

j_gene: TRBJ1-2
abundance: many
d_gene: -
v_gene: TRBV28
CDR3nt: TGTGCCAGCACCCCCTCAAGCGGGGCGCAGGGTGGCTACACCTTC
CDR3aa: CASTPSSGAQGGYTF

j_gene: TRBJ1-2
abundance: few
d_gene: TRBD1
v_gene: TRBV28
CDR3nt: TGTGCCAGCATTTTACTAGTGACAGGGGTCTATGGCTACACCTTC
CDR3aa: CASILLVTGVYGYTF

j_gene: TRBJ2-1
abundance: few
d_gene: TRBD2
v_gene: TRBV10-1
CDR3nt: TGCGCCAGCAGTAAGGGAGGGCCATACAATGAGCAGTTCTTC
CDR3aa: CASSKGGPYNEQFF

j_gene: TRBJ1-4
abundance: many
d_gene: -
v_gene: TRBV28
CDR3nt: TGTGCCAGCAGTGCCGCGGGGAGAGGTGAAAAACTGTTTTTT
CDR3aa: CASSAAGRGEKLFF

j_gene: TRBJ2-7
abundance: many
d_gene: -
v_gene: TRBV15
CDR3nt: TGTGCCACCAGCAGCTCCTCAACCTACGAGCAGTACTTC
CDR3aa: CATSSSSTYEQYF

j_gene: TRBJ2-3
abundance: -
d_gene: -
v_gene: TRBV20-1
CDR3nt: TGCAGTGCCAAGCTATCGGGAGTTAGCACAGATACGCAGTATTTT
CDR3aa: CSAKLSGVSTDTQYF

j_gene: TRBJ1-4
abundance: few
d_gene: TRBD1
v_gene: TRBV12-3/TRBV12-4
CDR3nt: TGTGCCAGCAGTCAGACAGGGGAAATTAATGAAAAACTGTTTTTT
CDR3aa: CASSQTGEINEKLFF

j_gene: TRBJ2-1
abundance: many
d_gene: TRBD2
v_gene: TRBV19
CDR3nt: TGTGCCAGTAGAAAAACGGGACTAGTCGCGAATGAGCAGTTCTTC
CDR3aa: CASRKTGLVANEQFF